The source of this T cell receptor beta chain is a study of cytomegalovirus exposure and HLA in healthy donors. Study-level information: Early released data had 65 million to 100 million unique TCRs, all coming from HLA-typed donors. Across about 400 genotyped donors, approximately 80% landed in the Caucasian-associated ancestry cluster.

The study ran its PCR with 60 Vbeta and 13 Jbeta primers. Here immunoSEQ multiplex PCR was the method, and the copy in TCRdb shows in-frame clones only, minus some. The sample holds over 150,000 clones, about 80% seen once. The V and J ends lost 4 bases and 5 bases respectively, with 14 bases between them. The CDR3 has 14 residues. Germline lookup yields CDR1 SGHVS and CDR2 FQNEAQ. This TCR derives from a man aged 30 to 45 in good health and CMV-seronegative. The chain has TRBV7-8 and TRBJ1-1; D call uncertain. The sample comprised PBMCs. The CDR3 loop is CASSSNVGRTEAFF. CDR3 nucleotides: TGTGCCAGCAGCTCAAATGTAGGGAGAACTGAAGCTTTCTTT.